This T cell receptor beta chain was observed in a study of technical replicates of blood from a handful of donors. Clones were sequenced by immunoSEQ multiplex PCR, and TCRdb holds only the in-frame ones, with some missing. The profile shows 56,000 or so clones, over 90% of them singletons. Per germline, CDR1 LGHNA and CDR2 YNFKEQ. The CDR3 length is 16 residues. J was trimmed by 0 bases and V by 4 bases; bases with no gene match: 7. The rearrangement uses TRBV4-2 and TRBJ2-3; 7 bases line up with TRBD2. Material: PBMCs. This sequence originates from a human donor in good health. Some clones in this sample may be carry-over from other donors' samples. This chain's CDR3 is CASSPTGLESTDTQYF. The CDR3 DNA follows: TGTGCCAGCAGCCCAACCGGACTAGAAAGCACAGATACGCAGTATTTT.